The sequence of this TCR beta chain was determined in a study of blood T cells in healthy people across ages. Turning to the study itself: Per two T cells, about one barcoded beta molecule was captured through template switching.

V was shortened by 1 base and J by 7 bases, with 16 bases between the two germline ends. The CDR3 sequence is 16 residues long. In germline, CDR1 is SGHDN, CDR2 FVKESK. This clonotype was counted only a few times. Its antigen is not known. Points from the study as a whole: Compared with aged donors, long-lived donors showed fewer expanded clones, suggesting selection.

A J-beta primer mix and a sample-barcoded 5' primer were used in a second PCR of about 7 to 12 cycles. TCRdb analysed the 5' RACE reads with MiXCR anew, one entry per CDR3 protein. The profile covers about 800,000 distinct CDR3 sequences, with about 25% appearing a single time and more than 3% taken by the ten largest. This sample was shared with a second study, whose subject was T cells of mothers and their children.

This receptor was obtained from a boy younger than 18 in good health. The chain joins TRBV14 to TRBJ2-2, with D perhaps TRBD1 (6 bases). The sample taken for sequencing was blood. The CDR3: CASSQVTGRIGGELFF. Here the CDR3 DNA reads TGTGCCAGCAGCCAAGTTACAGGGCGGATTGGCGGGGAGCTGTTTTTT.